Listed below are T cell receptor beta chains from one sample, sequenced in a study of graft-versus-host responses after intestinal transplantation. Produced via immunoSEQ multiplex PCR; TCRdb's table is partial and in-frame only. The data show some 90,000 clones, over 85% seen once. No antigen has been assigned to these receptors. The input for sequencing was unstimulated CD8+ T cells sorted from spleen or lymph node cells, taken before intestinal transplant. These receptors originate from a human donor who received an intestinal transplant. Each CDR3 is given with its conserved first and last residue. The order of the fields is D gene, V gene, J gene, CDR3 DNA, CDR3 protein. A D gene is named only where the DNA matches it firmly.

.,TRBV19,TRBJ2-7,TGTGCCAGTAGTCCAGGGTCCTCCTACGAGCAGTACTTC,CASSPGSSYEQYF
.,TRBV7-9,TRBJ1-2,TGTGCCAGCAGCTTTGACCCGAGGGAAGCAAACTATGGCTACACCTTC,CASSFDPREANYGYTF
TRBD2,TRBV11-3,TRBJ2-7,TGTGCCAGCAGCTCGGGACTAGCGGGCGAGCAGTACTTC,CASSSGLAGEQYF
TRBD2,TRBV27,TRBJ2-3,TGTGCCAGCAGTTTAGGGACTAGGAACACAGATACGCAGTATTTT,CASSLGTRNTDTQYF
.,TRBV5-5,TRBJ2-3,TGTGCCAGCAGCTTGGCGCCAGGGTCCCCCACAGATACGCAGTATTTT,CASSLAPGSPTDTQYF
TRBD1,TRBV5-8,TRBJ1-5,TGTGCCAGCCACTACTGGGACAGGGGCGACCAGCCCCAGCATTTT,CASHYWDRGDQPQHF
TRBD1,TRBV10-1,TRBJ2-5,TGCGCCAGCAGTAGGGACAGGGGGCGAGAGACCCAGTACTTC,CASSRDRGRETQYF
.,TRBV9,TRBJ1-5,TGTGCCAGCAGCGTAGCTCCGGGGTCTCAGCCCCAGCATTTT,CASSVAPGSQPQHF
TRBD1,TRBV5-6,TRBJ1-1,TGTGCCAGCAGCTTGGCCGGGACAGGGACTATGAACACTGAAGCTTTCTTT,CASSLAGTGTMNTEAFF
.,TRBV13,TRBJ1-2,TGTGCCAGCAGCTTCCCTACTAGGGTGGGAGGCTACACCTTC,CASSFPTRVGGYTF